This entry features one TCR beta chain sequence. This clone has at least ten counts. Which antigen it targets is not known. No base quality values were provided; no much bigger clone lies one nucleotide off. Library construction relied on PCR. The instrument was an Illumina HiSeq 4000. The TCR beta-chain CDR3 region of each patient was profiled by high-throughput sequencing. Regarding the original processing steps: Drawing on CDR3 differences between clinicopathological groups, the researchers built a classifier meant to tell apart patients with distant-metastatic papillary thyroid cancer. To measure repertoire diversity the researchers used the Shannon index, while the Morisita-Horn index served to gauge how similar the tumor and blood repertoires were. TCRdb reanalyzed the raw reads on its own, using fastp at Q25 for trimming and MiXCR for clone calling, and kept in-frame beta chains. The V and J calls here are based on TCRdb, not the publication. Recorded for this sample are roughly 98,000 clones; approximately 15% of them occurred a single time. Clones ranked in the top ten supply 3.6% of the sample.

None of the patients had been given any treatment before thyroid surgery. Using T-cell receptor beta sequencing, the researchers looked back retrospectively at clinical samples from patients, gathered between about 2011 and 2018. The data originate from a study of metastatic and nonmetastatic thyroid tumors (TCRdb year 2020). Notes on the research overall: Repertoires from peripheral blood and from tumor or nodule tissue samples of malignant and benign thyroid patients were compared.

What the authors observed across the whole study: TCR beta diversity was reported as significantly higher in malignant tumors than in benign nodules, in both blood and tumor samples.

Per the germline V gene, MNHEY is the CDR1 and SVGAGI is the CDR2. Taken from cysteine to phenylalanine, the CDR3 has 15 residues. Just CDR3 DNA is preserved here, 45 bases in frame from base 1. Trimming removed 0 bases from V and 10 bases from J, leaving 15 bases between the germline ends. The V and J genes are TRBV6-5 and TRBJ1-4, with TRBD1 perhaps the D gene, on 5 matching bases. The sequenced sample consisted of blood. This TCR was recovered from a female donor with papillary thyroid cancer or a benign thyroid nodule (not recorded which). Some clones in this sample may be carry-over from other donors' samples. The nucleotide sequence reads TGTGCCAGCAGTTACTCGGGGACTGCCTCCGGAAAACTGTTTTTT. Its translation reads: CASSYSGTASGKLFF.